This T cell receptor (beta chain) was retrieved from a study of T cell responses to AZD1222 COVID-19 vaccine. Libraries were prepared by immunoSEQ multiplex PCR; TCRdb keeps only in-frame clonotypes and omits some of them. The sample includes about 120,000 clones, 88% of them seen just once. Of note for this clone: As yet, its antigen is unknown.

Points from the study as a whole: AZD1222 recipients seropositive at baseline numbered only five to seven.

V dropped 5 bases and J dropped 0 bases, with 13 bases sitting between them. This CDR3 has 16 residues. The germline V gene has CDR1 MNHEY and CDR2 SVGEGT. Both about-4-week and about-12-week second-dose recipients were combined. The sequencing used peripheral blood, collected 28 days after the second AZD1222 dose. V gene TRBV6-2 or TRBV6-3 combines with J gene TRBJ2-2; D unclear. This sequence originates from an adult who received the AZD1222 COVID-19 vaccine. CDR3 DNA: TGTGCCAGCAGTACCCTACCGGACGCGAACACCGGGGAGCTGTTTTTT. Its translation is CASSTLPDANTGELFF.